Listed here is a single T cell receptor (beta chain). This clone was detected once. Its antigen is not yet known. Base qualities are not provided; no much larger clone lies one nucleotide away. TCRbeta CDR3 regions were amplified from genomic DNA using the immunoSEQ Assay, a bias-controlled multiplex PCR. As for how the authors treated the data: The number of nucleated cells in each sample was estimated by amplification of reference gene primers within the assay. To quantify the absolute abundance of each unique TCRbeta CDR3 rearrangement, sequence reads were collapsed and filtered. Productive Simpson clonality was computed per sample as the square root of Simpson's diversity index over productive rearrangements. TCRdb took over this immuneACCESS table, retaining in-frame rearrangements with V and J assigned. Such tables are incomplete; in checked studies, under half of the missing clones stem from an unresolved V gene, and the remainder is unexplained. For V, J and clone size, that table is used; D and trimming come from the DNA. The sample records some 150,000 clones, roughly nine tenths of which are singletons. 2.4% of the sample belongs to the ten largest clones.

This sample stems from a study of blood T cell repertoires in COVID-19 (TCRdb year 2020). Broadly, across the study: Collaborator samples came from the United States, Italy and Spain and covered acute and convalescent phases of COVID-19. The sample metadata nearly always contained a de-identified subject ID, COVID-19 status, age in years and sex. The samples were drawn from two sources: the first 160 participants of the ongoing ImmuneRACE study, and about 1,300 subjects contributed by 6 global collaborators. Subjects who had been exposed to COVID-19, were actively infected with it, or had recovered from it provided the deeply sampled blood TCRbeta repertoires that made up the dataset. Where HLA class I and class II types were available, the types were taken from metadata supplied by the sample provider, not from assay-based typing. The prospective study material was composed of cDNA or gDNA derived from T cells, B-cell-depleted T cells, or PBMCs. The repertoires were made available in a free public database intended to serve as a resource for research on the immune response to SARS-CoV-2. Results the study describes overall, beyond this receptor: The quantity of clinical and demographic metadata differed by source and by participant and was supplied without curation.

CDR1 and CDR2 were assigned from the germline V gene (reference sequence) as LGHDT and YNNKEL. The germline V and J ends show losses of 0 bases and 4 bases respectively, and no gene match explains 14 bases of the junction. The CDR3 measures 21 amino acids from cysteine to phenylalanine. The kept DNA is CDR3 alone, 63 bases in frame from the first base. The collaborating institutions used their own protocols to collect whole blood in K2EDTA tubes. For TCRbeta analysis, collaborator samples were shipped as frozen whole blood, as isolated PBMCs, or as DNA extracted from either sample type. The receptor's source is a woman aged 70-85 years with acute or convalescent COVID-19. The sequencing sample was made of peripheral blood. The rearranged segments are TRBV3-1 (or the pseudogene TRBV3-2) and TRBJ2-1; the central 14 bases match TRBD2. The CDR3 region: CASSQDMTSGGARVRYNEQFF. The bases read TGTGCCAGCAGCCAAGATATGACTAGCGGGGGGGCCAGGGTAAGGTACAATGAGCAGTTCTTC.